These 25 T cell receptor beta chains were all obtained from the same sample, sequenced in a study of blood T cells in healthy people across ages. Using a J-beta primer mix together with a sample-barcoded 5' primer, a second PCR was run for roughly 6 to 12 cycles. TCRdb itself ran the 5' RACE reads through MiXCR, one entry per CDR3 protein. The data contain approximately 880,000 distinct CDR3 sequences, roughly 43% of them seen just once; the ten biggest clones take up roughly an eighth. Sequencing used blood. Receptors originate from a man aged 25 to 40 in good health.

The chain has TRBV6-5 and TRBJ1-2; 9 nucleotides line up with TRBD1. J gave up 1 base and V 5 bases, and 5 bases lay outside the gene matches. The CDR3 sequence is 15 residues long. Germline V gene data show CDR1 as MNHEY and CDR2 as SVGAGI. CDR3 residues: CASSDPGQGNYGYTF. The CDR3 DNA follows: TGTGCCAGCAGTGACCCGGGACAGGGTAACTATGGCTACACCTTC.

J is TRBJ2-1 and V is TRBV5-1; TRBD2 matches at 15 bases. CDR1 and CDR2 (germline): SGHRS, YFSETQ. This CDR3 has 15 amino acids. With 3 bases clipped from V and 9 bases from J, the junction kept 4 bases outside the gene matches. The CDR3 DNA sequence: TGCGCCAGCAGCTGGGGGACTAGCGGGGGGATTGAGCAGTTCTTC. It yields the protein CASSWGTSGGIEQFF.

The J gene is TRBJ1-6, the V gene TRBV7-3; D is undetermined. The germline CDR1 and CDR2 sequences are SGHTA and FQGTGA. V lost 5 bases, J lost 11 bases, and 13 bases lay in between. The CDR3 covers 13 residues. Here the CDR3 DNA reads TGTGCCAGCAGCCCTACCCCGAACGCACCCCTCCACTTT. Its translation is CASSPTPNAPLHF.

V usage is TRBV7-9 and J usage is TRBJ2-1; 11 bases are shared with TRBD2. J lost 9 bases, V lost 2 bases, and 6 bases had no gene match. The CDR3 spans 15 residues. Germline CDR1 SEHNR, CDR2 FQNEAQ (reference sequence). CDR3 loop: CASSLLPLAGGEQFF. In nucleotides, the CDR3 is TGTGCCAGCAGCTTACTCCCCCTAGCGGGGGGTGAGCAGTTCTTC.

The chain joins TRBV2 to TRBJ1-6, with D perhaps TRBD1 (6 bases). Trimming pared 5 bases from V and 6 bases from J, leaving 14 bases between. Germline assignment: CDR1 SNHLY and CDR2 FYNNEI. The CDR3 length is 15 residues. In nucleotides, the CDR3 is TGTGCCAGCAGTCTACAGGACAGCCCTAATTCACCCCTCCACTTT. Protein product: CASSLQDSPNSPLHF.

V usage is TRBV5-1 and J usage is TRBJ2-4, with D hard to call. Trimming cost V 4 bases and J 13 bases, with 15 bases left between them. This CDR3 is built from 12 residues. Germline CDR1 SGHRS, CDR2 YFSETQ. The CDR3 DNA follows: TGCGCCAGCAGCCAAATAGCCTACGGGCAGTACTTC. It specifies CASSQIAYGQYF. The variable domain in full, completed from reference TRBV5-1 and TRBJ2-4, reads KAGVTQTPRYLIKTRGQQVTLSCSPISGHRSVSWYQQTPGQGLQFLFEYFSETQRNKGNFPGRFSGRQFSNSRSEMNVSTLELGDSALYLCASSQIAYGQYFGAGTRLSVL.

The chain combines TRBV5-5 with TRBJ1-2, with 9 bases that match TRBD1. The trim removed 0 bases at V and 5 bases at J, leaving 5 bases unmatched. CDR1 SGHKS and CDR2 YYEKEE come from the germline V gene (reference sequence). The CDR3 has 15 amino acids. Here the CDR3 reads CASSLAGQGIYGYTF. DNA of the CDR3: TGTGCCAGCAGCTTGGCCGGACAGGGGATTTATGGCTACACCTTC.

Ten or more counts support this clonotype. The rearrangement joins TRBV2 to TRBJ2-4, with D possibly TRBD2 on 5 matching bases. V was cut by 6 bases and J by 4 bases, with 19 bases left in between. Germline V lookup: CDR1 SNHLY, CDR2 FYNNEI. CDR3 length: 16 amino acids. The CDR3 sequence is CASSETDGGLKNIQYF. CDR3 DNA sequence: TGTGCCAGCAGCGAAACTGACGGCGGACTGAAAAACATTCAGTACTTC. Looking up the rest from reference TRBV2 and TRBJ2-4 gives the full variable domain: EPEVTQTPSHQVTQMGQEVILRCVPISNHLYFYWYRQILGQKVEFLVSFYNNEISEKSEIFDDQFSVERPDGSNFTLKIRSTKLEDSAMYFCASSETDGGLKNIQYFGAGTRLSVL.

This chain links TRBV2 with TRBJ2-4; 14 positions match TRBD2. Germline CDR1 SNHLY, CDR2 FYNNEI. Trimming cost V 5 bases and J 6 bases; bases outside gene matches: 3. The CDR3 loop spans 15 amino acids. Here the CDR3 reads CASSYGTSGRNIQYF. CDR3 DNA: TGTGCCAGCAGTTATGGGACTAGCGGGAGAAACATTCAGTACTTC.

This rearrangement joins TRBV4-1 to TRBJ1-1; no firm D call. V was shortened by 4 bases and J by 1 base, with 13 bases between the two germline ends. The CDR3 is made up of 15 amino acids. Germline CDR1 reads MGHRA; CDR2 reads YSYEKL. In DNA, the CDR3 is TGCGCCAGCAGCCCCTACCAGACTGCGAACACTGAAGCTTTCTTT. It encodes CASSPYQTANTEAFF.

This clonotype was detected only once. The CDR3 DNA reads TGTGCCAGCAGCACCCGTTTCCGACAGACACAAGAGACCCAGTACTTC. This codes for CASSTRFRQTQETQYF. V and J are TRBV7-2 and TRBJ2-5; weak D call: TRBD1 (5 bases). The V end lost 5 bases, the J end lost 2 bases, and 18 bases lay between the germline ends. CDR3 length: 16 amino acids. CDR1 is SGHTA, CDR2 FQGNSA, per germline.

A remark on this clonotype: An end of the junction differs from the germline gene, which may be a read error. The CDR3 coding sequence is TGTGCCAGCAGTGTTTACGGGACAGGGGGCACAGATGCGCAGTATTTT. It is translated as CASSVYGTGGTDAQYF. The chain carries TRBV6-1 and TRBJ2-3; 12 bases align to TRBD1. From germline, CDR1 is MNHNS and CDR2 SASEGT. The CDR3 extends over 16 amino acids.

This clonotype came up once. The CDR3 nucleotides are TGTGCCAGCAGCTTAAGGCAGATCAACACTGAAGCTTTCTTT. Protein sequence: CASSLRQINTEAFF. The chain joins TRBV7-2 to TRBJ1-1; D gene uncertain. This CDR3 has 14 residues. Germline CDR1 and CDR2: SGHTA and FQGNSA. V was cut by 2 bases and J by 2 bases, with 9 bases left in between.

A few counts support this clonotype. The chain joins TRBV6-2 or TRBV6-3 to TRBJ1-5, with 7 positions matching TRBD1. Trimming cost V 2 bases and J 6 bases; bases outside gene matches: 7. The V gene's germline CDR1 is MNHEY and CDR2 SVGEGT. The length of the CDR3 is 15 residues. CDR3 nucleotides: TGTGCCAGCAGTTACGAGTCGACAGGGAGTCAGCCCCAGCATTTT. It yields the protein CASSYESTGSQPQHF.

In this sample, this clonotype turned up a few times. CDR3 nucleotides: TGTGCCAGCAGCTTAGCGCCGGCGGGGGCTAGCACAGATACGCAGTATTTT. Protein: CASSLAPAGASTDTQYF. V gene TRBV7-6 combines with J gene TRBJ2-3; maybe TRBD2 (7 bases). V was clipped by 0 bases and J by 0 bases, with 13 bases between them. Germline V gene sequence: CDR1 SGHVS, CDR2 FNYEAQ. There are 17 residues in the CDR3.

The chain uses TRBV12-3 or TRBV12-4 and TRBJ1-1; D is unresolved. Trimming shortened V by 7 bases and J by 8 bases, and 17 bases separated the two germline ends. CDR3 length: 13 amino acids. Here the CDR3 reads CASTYTEFREAFF. In DNA form, the CDR3 reads TGTGCCAGCACCTACACAGAGTTCAGAGAAGCTTTCTTT.

The chain links TRBV7-9 to TRBJ2-5; the D is unclear. Germline values: CDR1 SEHNR, CDR2 FQNEAQ (reference sequence). The CDR3 is 14 amino acids. V was shortened by 5 bases and J by 13 bases, with 23 bases between the two germline ends. This CDR3 reads CASSPPGPFRFWYF. In DNA form, the CDR3 reads TGTGCCAGCAGCCCCCCCGGCCCTTTCAGGTTTTGGTACTTC.

The chain couples TRBV5-1 to TRBJ1-2, with D unresolved. Per the germline V gene, CDR1 is SGHRS and CDR2 is YFSETQ. V dropped 0 bases and J dropped 12 bases, with 12 bases sitting between them. The CDR3 consists of 12 residues. In DNA form, the CDR3 reads TGCGCCAGCAGCTTGGAAGGCCCCGGAGACACCTTC. Translating gives CASSLEGPGDTF.

The J gene is TRBJ2-3, the V gene TRBV11-2; D might be TRBD2 (5 bases). The CDR3 extends over 15 amino acids. Trimming cost V 1 base and J 6 bases, with 14 bases left between them. CDR1 is SGHAT and CDR2 is FQNNGV in the germline V gene. CDR3 sequence reads: CASSLAPARGDTQYF. The CDR3 nucleotides read TGTGCCAGCAGCTTAGCCCCTGCGCGCGGGGATACGCAGTATTTT.

This clonotype has just a few counts. This chain links TRBV7-2 with TRBJ1-1; D ambiguous. Germline V gives CDR1 SGHTA, CDR2 FQGNSA. The CDR3 loop spans 13 amino acids. Trimming cost V 1 base and J 6 bases, with 9 bases left between them. The DNA for the CDR3 is TGTGCCAGCAGCTTAGAACTTATCTCTGAAGCTTTCTTT. It encodes CASSLELISEAFF.

The chain is built from TRBV20-1 and TRBJ2-7; D unresolved. The CDR3 has 13 amino acids. Germline CDR1 and CDR2: DFQATT and SNEGSKA (reference sequence). V lost 0 bases and J 6 bases, leaving 12 bases between the germline ends. The CDR3: CSARESGSGEQYF. The CDR3 region has the DNA TGCAGTGCTAGAGAGTCGGGCTCCGGCGAGCAGTACTTC.

Here the CDR3 DNA reads TGTGCCAGCGCCAGGGGCACTGAAGCTTTCTTT. Protein product: CASARGTEAFF. The rearrangement links TRBV25-1 to TRBJ1-1; a weak D match, TRBD1 (6 bases). The CDR3 sequence is 11 residues long. The germline CDR1 and CDR2 sequences are MGHDK and SYGVNS. The V and J ends lost 8 bases and 4 bases respectively, with 8 bases between them.

This sequence joins TRBV12-3 or TRBV12-4 and TRBJ2-3, with D perhaps TRBD2 (7 bases). The CDR3 is 11 amino acids. The V end lost 8 bases, the J end lost 8 bases, and 11 bases lay between the germline ends. The CDR3 DNA sequence: TGTGCCAGCCAAAGGGGGGGTACGCAGTATTTT. Encoded protein: CASQRGGTQYF.

The CDR3 reads CSARDRDRQGGETQYF. In DNA, the CDR3 is TGCAGTGCTAGAGATCGGGATAGACAGGGAGGGGAGACCCAGTACTTC. The rearrangement uses TRBV20-1 and TRBJ2-5; tentatively, D is TRBD1 or TRBD2 (7 bases each). The V gene's germline CDR1 is DFQATT and CDR2 SNEGSKA (reference sequence). The CDR3 extends over 16 amino acids. Trimming removed 0 bases at V and 5 bases at J, with 19 bases between.

This clonotype has just a few counts. The chain uses TRBV2 and TRBJ2-7, with 7 bases aligning to TRBD1. Germline V gene lookup returns CDR1 SNHLY and CDR2 FYNNEI. V was pared by 6 bases and J by 4 bases, with 12 bases of the junction left unmatched. The CDR3 length is 15 residues. DNA for the CDR3: TGTGCCAGCAGCGATCGGGACAGCTTAATTTACGAGCAGTACTTC. It specifies CASSDRDSLIYEQYF.